This T cell receptor (beta chain) was profiled in a study of T cells in localized non-small cell lung cancer. The study, taken as a whole, reports: In adjacent lung, a median roughly 58 of the top 100 tumor clones were found.

As concerns this clone: Its antigen is still unknown.

The CDR3 has 15 amino acids. The V gene lost 1 base and the J gene lost 7 bases, with 17 bases spanning the gap. CDR1 and CDR2 from the germline V gene are SGHNT and YENEEA. Clones were read by immunoSEQ multiplex PCR, and TCRdb kept only the in-frame ones, dropping some. The data hold about 79,000 clones, with roughly 86% observed a single time. This clonotype was sampled from a female donor over 55 with stage I lung adenocarcinoma. This chain connects TRBV11-3 to TRBJ2-7; D may be TRBD1 (5 bases). The material was peripheral blood, obtained before any cancer treatment. The CDR3 here is CASSLGGFRGEEQYF. In DNA, the CDR3 is TGTGCCAGCAGCTTAGGTGGGTTTAGGGGCGAGGAGCAGTACTTC.